Listed here are 2 T cell receptor beta chains from one sample, sequenced in a study of immune aging and cytomegalovirus after organ transplant (dated by TCRdb to the early 2020s). Library creation used single-cell sequencing. Sequencer: Illumina NovaSeq 6000. For cell capture and library preparation, the team used the BD Rhapsody Targeted mRNA and AbSeq Reagent Kit in a microwell format. TCRdb reran the public reads through fastp at Q25 and MiXCR, keeping productive beta chains. Rows are unified per CDR3 protein, each entry keeping the most common DNA and genes. This sample holds tens of thousands of distinct CDR3 sequences; 36% were observed only once. The ten largest clones add up to around 25% of the sample. The sample's time point label, in plain terms: five sample-tagged time points from pre-transplant (day -1) to day 368 post-transplant, pooled. What these receptors recognize is not known. The material sequenced was CMV peptide-activated CD4+ and CD8+ T cells sorted from blood, taken at five time points, pooled. The label giving this sample's cell subset or site can be read as: sorted CD8+CD137+ and CD4+CD154+ T cells after 11 to 12 h CMV IE-1 peptide stimulation. The receptors stem from a female donor who had a heart transplant and CMV viremia.

This clonotype was observed a single time. The V gene is TRBV20-1, the J gene TRBJ1-2; TRBD1 might be the D (5 bases). This CDR3 has 13 amino acids. The germline gives CDR1 DFQATT, CDR2 SNEGSKA (reference sequence). With 0 bases removed from V and 0 bases from J, the gap between germline ends came to 5 bases. CDR3 region: CSAREGANYGYTF. The DNA of the CDR3 is TGCAGTGCTAGAGAAGGGGCTAACTATGGCTACACCTTC.

Concerning this clonotype: At one end the junction does not follow the germline gene, possibly because of a read error. The chain employs TRBV19 and TRBJ1-1, with a weak D call TRBD1 (6 bases). The CDR3 totals 16 residues. Germline V gene lookup returns CDR1 LNHDA and CDR2 SQIVND (reference sequence). The CDR3 coding sequence is TGTGCCAGTAGTATTTGGGGCAGGGGCCTGAACATTGAAGCTTTCTTT. Protein: CASSIWGRGLNIEAFF.